What follows is one T cell receptor (beta chain) and its context. Its antigen is as yet unknown. The data are from a study of cytomegalovirus exposure and HLA in healthy donors. About the research overall: The early release's HLA-typed donors yielded approximately 85 million unique TCRs. Study-wide findings and caveats: Rarity marked most TCR sequences, yet some public TCRs occurred in many donors. For most subjects, TCR beta sequences were reported to predict HLA-A and HLA-B alleles with accuracy.

This CDR3 is built from 13 residues. The germline V gene has CDR1 LNHDA and CDR2 SQIVND (reference sequence). V gave up 4 bases and J gave up 5 bases; unmatched junction bases: 4. 60 Vbeta and 13 Jbeta primers were used in PCR. TCRdb keeps only in-frame clones here, not all; method: immunoSEQ multiplex PCR. The sample consists of about 92,000 clones, more than 65% of them appearing once. This TCR came from a girl between 2 and 10 years old in good health and CMV-seropositive. This chain joins TRBV19 and TRBJ1-1, with 7 nucleotides matching TRBD1. Input material: PBMCs. The CDR3 loop is CASSNRGWTEAFF. In DNA form, the CDR3 reads TGTGCCAGTAGTAACAGGGGTTGGACTGAAGCTTTCTTT.